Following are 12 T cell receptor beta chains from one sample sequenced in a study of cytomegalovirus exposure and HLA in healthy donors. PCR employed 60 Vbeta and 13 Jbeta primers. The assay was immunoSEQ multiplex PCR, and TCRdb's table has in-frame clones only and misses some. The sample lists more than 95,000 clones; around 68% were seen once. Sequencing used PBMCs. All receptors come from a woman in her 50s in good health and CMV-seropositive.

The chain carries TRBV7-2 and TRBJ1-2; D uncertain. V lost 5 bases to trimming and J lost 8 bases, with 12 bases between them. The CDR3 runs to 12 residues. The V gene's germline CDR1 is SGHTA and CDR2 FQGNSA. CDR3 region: CASSGASLGYTF. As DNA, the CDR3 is TGTGCCAGCAGCGGAGCAAGTTTGGGCTACACCTTC.

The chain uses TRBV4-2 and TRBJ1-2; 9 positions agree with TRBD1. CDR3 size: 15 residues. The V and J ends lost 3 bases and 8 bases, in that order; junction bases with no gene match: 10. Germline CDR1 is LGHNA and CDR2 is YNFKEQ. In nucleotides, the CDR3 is TGTGCCAGCAGCCAGAATTCCGGGACAGGGAACGGCTACACCTTC. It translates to CASSQNSGTGNGYTF.

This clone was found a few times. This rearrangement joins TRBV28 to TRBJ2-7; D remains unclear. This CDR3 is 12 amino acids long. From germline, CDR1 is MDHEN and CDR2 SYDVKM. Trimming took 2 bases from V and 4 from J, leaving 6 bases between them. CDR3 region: CASSLPQYEQYF. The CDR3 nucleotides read TGTGCCAGCAGTTTACCCCAGTACGAGCAGTACTTC. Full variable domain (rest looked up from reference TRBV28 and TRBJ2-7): DVKVTQSSRYLVKRTGEKVFLECVQDMDHENMFWYRQDPGLGLRLIYFSYDVKMKEKGDIPEGYSVSREKKERFSLILESASTNQTSMYLCASSLPQYEQYFGPGTRLTVT.

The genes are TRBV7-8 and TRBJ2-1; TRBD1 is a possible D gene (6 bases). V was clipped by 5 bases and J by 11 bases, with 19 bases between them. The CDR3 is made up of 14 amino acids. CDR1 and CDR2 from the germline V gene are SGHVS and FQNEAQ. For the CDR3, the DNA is TGTGCCAGCAGCGAGGCCGAGGACAGAAAAAAGCAGTTCTTC. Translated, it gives CASSEAEDRKKQFF.

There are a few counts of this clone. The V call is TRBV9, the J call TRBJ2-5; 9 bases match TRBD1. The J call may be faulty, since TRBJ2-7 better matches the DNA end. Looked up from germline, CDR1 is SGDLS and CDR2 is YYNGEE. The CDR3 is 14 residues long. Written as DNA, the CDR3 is TGTGCCAGCAGCCCTCGGACAGGGGACCCCGAGCAGTACTTC. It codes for CASSPRTGDPEQYF.

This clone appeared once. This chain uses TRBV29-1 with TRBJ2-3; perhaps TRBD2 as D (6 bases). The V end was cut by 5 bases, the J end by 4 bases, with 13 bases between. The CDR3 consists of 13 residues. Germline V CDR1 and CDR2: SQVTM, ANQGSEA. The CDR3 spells CSVRETAADTQYF. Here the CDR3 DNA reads TGCAGCGTTCGGGAGACTGCCGCAGATACGCAGTATTTT.

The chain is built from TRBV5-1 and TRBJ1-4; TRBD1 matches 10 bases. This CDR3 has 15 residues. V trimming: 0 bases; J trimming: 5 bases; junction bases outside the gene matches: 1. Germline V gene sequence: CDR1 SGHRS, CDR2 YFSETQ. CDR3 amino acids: CASSLGDRGNEKLFF. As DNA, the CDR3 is TGCGCCAGCAGCTTGGGGGACAGGGGCAATGAAAAACTGTTTTTT.

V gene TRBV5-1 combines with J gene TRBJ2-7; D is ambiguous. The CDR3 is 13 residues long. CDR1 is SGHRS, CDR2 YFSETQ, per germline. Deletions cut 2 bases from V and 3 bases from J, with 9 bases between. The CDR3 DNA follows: TGCGCCAGCAGCTTTGATACTTACTACGAGCAGTACTTC. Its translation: CASSFDTYYEQYF.

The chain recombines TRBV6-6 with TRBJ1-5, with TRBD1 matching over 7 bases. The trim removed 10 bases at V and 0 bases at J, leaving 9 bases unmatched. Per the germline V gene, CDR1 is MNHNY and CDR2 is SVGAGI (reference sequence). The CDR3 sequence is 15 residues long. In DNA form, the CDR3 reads TGTGCCACCCAAGGGACAGACTATAGCAATCAGCCCCAGCATTTT. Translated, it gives CATQGTDYSNQPQHF.

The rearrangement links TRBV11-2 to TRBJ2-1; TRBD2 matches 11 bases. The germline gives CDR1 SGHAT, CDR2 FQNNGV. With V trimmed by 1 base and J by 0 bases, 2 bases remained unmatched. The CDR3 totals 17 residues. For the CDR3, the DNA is TGTGCCAGCAGCTTAGCGGGACTAGCGGTCTCCTACAATGAGCAGTTCTTC. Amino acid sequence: CASSLAGLAVSYNEQFF.

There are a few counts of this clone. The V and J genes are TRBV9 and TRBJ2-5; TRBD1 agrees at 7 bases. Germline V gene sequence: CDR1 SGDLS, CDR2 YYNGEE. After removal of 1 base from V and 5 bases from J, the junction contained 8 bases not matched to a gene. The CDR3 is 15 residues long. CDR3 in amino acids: CASSVMGTDSETQYF. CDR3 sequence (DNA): TGTGCCAGCAGCGTAATGGGGACAGACTCGGAGACCCAGTACTTC.

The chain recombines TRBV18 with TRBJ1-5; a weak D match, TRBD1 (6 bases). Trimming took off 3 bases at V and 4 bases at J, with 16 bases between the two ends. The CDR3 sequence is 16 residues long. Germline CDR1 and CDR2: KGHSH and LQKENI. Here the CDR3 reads CASSPSRDRINQPQHF. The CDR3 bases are TGTGCCAGCTCACCTTCCCGCGACAGGATTAATCAGCCCCAGCATTTT.